The source of this T cell receptor beta chain is a study of blood T cell repertoires in COVID-19. Background on the study: The origin of the acute and convalescent COVID-19 samples was the United States, Italy and Spain. Sources were T cells, B-cell-depleted T cells, or PBMCs; the material itself was cDNA or gDNA.

The V gene's germline CDR1 is SGHTA and CDR2 FQGNSA. The CDR3 runs 16 residues. Trimming took off 5 bases at V and 1 base at J, with 17 bases between the two ends. Per the authors' pipeline: Nucleated cell counts were estimated from reference gene primer amplification. Repertoires were generated with immunoSEQ multiplex PCR, while TCRdb's copy carries only in-frame clones and drops some. D and trimming were read from the DNA, whereas the V and J calls and clone size are those reported in that table. The sample lists some 150,000 clones, about nine tenths occurring once. Material: peripheral blood. This TCR came from a human donor in a cohort sampled during active COVID-19. V and J are TRBV7-2 and TRBJ1-1; possible D gene TRBD1, 6 bases. CDR3 nucleotide sequence: TGTGCCAGCAGCCCAAATACAGGGCCCGGGAACACTGAAGCTTTCTTT. This encodes CASSPNTGPGNTEAFF.